This TCR beta chain was sequenced for a study of blood T cell repertoires in COVID-19. On the study more broadly: T cells, B-cell-depleted T cells, or PBMCs provided the cDNA or gDNA that served as material.

The data were produced by immunoSEQ multiplex PCR, yet TCRdb's version contains in-frame clones alone and is incomplete. Among around 120,000 clones listed, around 89% were seen once. V lost 10 bases to trimming and J lost 3 bases, with 12 bases between them. Germline V gives CDR1 MDHEN, CDR2 SYDVKM. The CDR3 is 13 residues long. The V call is TRBV28, the J call TRBJ2-2; TRBD1 might be the D (6 bases). The receptor was isolated from a human donor in a cohort sampled during active COVID-19. Sequencing was done on a sample of peripheral blood. CDR3 residues: CAKKDRHTGELFF. CDR3 nucleotide sequence: TGTGCCAAGAAGGACAGACACACCGGGGAGCTGTTTTTT.